The 14 T cell receptor beta chains reported below all come from one sample, sequenced in a study of tumor and adjacent non-tumor tissue in lung cancer (dated by TCRdb to the late 2010s). The library was prepared using multiplex PCR. Sequencing was carried out with an Illumina HiSeq 2500. TCRbeta libraries were built by three rounds of nested PCR using primers (Table S4), following protocols modified from ARM-PCR. TCRdb reran the public reads through fastp at Q25 and MiXCR, keeping productive beta chains. Every entry covers one CDR3 protein and lists the most common genes and DNA from its rows. Present in this sample are tens of thousands of distinct CDR3 sequences, approximately 70% of which were seen just once. The ten largest clones capture approximately 20% of the sample. RNA was isolated from bulk, unsorted tissue, and RNA quality was assessed with a NanoDrop ND-1000 and an Agilent 2100. What was sequenced was lung tumor tissue. Receptors originate from a man aged 55-75 years with non-small cell lung cancer.

Notes on this clonotype: A much larger clone lies one base from this, so it may be a read error. The chain uses TRBV28 and TRBJ1-6; D remains ambiguous. The CDR3 runs 12 residues. V was pared by 5 bases and J by 10 bases, with 9 bases between. CDR1 and CDR2 (germline): MDHEN, SYDVKM. The CDR3 reads CASSVRNSPLHF. The CDR3 DNA reads TGTGCCAGCAGTGTCAGGAACTCACCCCTCCACTTT.

V usage is TRBV4-1 and J usage is TRBJ2-2; D is possibly TRBD1 (5 bases). Germline V gives CDR1 MGHRA, CDR2 YSYEKL. Deletions cut 4 bases from V and 2 bases from J, with 14 bases between. The CDR3 extends over 16 amino acids. DNA of the CDR3: TGCGCCAGCAGCCGAGTAGGGGAAGGTAACACCGGGGAGCTGTTTTTT. Translation: CASSRVGEGNTGELFF.

Concerning this clonotype itself: Just one base apart from a much larger clone, this may be a read error. The rearrangement links TRBV20-1 to TRBJ1-4; tentatively, D is TRBD1 (5 bases). This CDR3 contains 13 residues. Germline CDR1 is DFQATT and CDR2 is SNEGSKA (reference sequence). DNA for the CDR3: TGCACTGCTAGTGGGACCTTCAATGAAAAACTGTTTTTT. It translates to CTASGTFNEKLFF.

On this clonotype: A junction boundary mismatches the germline segment, possibly from a read error. The genes are TRBV29-1 and TRBJ2-3; a weak D match, TRBD2 (6 bases). CDR1 and CDR2 from the germline V gene are SQVTM and ANQGSEA. This CDR3 contains 14 residues. This CDR3 reads CCVTSGGAYDTQYF. The CDR3, as DNA: TGCTGCGTTACCAGCGGAGGGGCCTATGATACGCAGTATTTT.

Notes on this clonotype: This is likely a read error, given that the CDR3 carries no conserved phenylalanine or tryptophan at its end. No DNA is shown, since the ends of the CDR3 on it are uncertain; the CDR3 is the one TCRdb lists. This chain links TRBV29-1 with TRBJ2-1. The germline V gene encodes CDR1 SQVTM and CDR2 ANQGSEA. The CDR3 length is 15 residues, termini included. CDR3 loop: CSVEGSHNSYNEQSL.

Worth noting for this clonotype: At one boundary the junction diverges from the germline segment, which might be a read error. The chain uses TRBV12-3 or TRBV12-4 and TRBJ2-1, with TRBD2 matching 12 bases. This CDR3 is built from 15 residues. Written as DNA, the CDR3 is TGTGCCGGCAGTCCAGTACAACTAGCGGGAGGTGAGCAGTTCTTC. Residues: CAGSPVQLAGGEQFF.

V is TRBV4-2 and J is TRBJ1-6; a possible D gene is TRBD1 (5 bases). The CDR3 runs 16 residues. The V end lost 3 bases, the J end lost 8 bases, and 17 bases lay between the germline ends. From germline, CDR1 is LGHNA and CDR2 YNFKEQ. This chain's CDR3 is CASSHAVDTIYSPLHF. The CDR3 nucleotides read TGTGCCAGCAGCCATGCCGTGGACACCATTTATTCACCCCTCCACTTT.

The chain employs TRBV4-1 and TRBJ2-2; weak D call: TRBD2 (5 bases). V was cut by 4 bases and J by 8 bases, with 14 bases left in between. Germline loops: CDR1 MGHRA, CDR2 YSYEKL. The CDR3 has 14 amino acids. CDR3 sequence: CASSLGSGGGELFF. CDR3 coding DNA: TGCGCCAGCAGCCTAGGGAGTGGAGGTGGGGAGCTGTTTTTT.

This clonotype occurred a few times. The rearrangement uses TRBV12-3 or TRBV12-4 and TRBJ2-7, with a possible D match to TRBD2 (5 bases). This CDR3 has 14 residues. The V end lost 1 base, the J end lost 4 bases, and 11 bases lay between the germline ends. CDR3 amino acids: CASSLGTFGYEQYF. In DNA, the CDR3 is TGTGCCAGCAGTTTAGGGACTTTTGGGTACGAGCAGTACTTC.

Details on this clonotype: This sequence may be a read error, since a much larger clone differs from it by one base. The rearrangement joins TRBV18 to TRBJ1-4, with D hard to call. Germline loops: CDR1 KGHSH, CDR2 LQKENI. The CDR3 spans 15 residues. CDR3: CVSSARTGSAEKLFF. Here the CDR3 DNA reads TGTGTCAGCTCCGCGAGGACGGGTTCAGCTGAAAAACTGTTTTTT. The full variable domain, its missing parts supplied by reference TRBV18 and TRBJ1-4, is NAGVMQNPRHLVRRRGQEARLRCSPMKGHSHVYWYRQLPEEGLKFMVYLQKENIIDESGMPKERFSAEFPKEGPSILRIQQVVRGDSAAYFCVSSARTGSAEKLFFGSGTQLSVL.

As to this clonotype: A clone one base away is much larger, so this may be a read error. The CDR3 carries no conserved terminal phenylalanine or tryptophan, so it likely arises from a read error. The V and J genes are TRBV11-1 and TRBJ2-2, with TRBD2 matching over 14 bases. The V gene's germline CDR1 is SGHAT and CDR2 FQDESV (reference sequence). CDR3 length: 16 amino acids. V dropped 5 bases and J dropped 11; count of bases not matched to a gene: 10. The CDR3 region has the DNA TGTGCCAGCAGCATTGGGACTAGCGGGAGCAACGGTGAGCTGTTTTCT. Translating it yields CASSIGTSGSNGELFS.

As for this clonotype: Germline is not matched at one junction end, which may reflect a read error. Here the CDR3 DNA reads TGTACCAGCAGACGGCCTACTACGTCTACTGAGCAATTCTTC. Translated, it gives CTSRRPTTSTEQFF. The chain has TRBV11-3 and TRBJ2-1; D is uncertain. The CDR3 covers 14 residues. Germline CDR1 SGHNT, CDR2 YENEEA. Using reference TRBV11-3 and TRBJ2-1 for the parts outside the CDR3, the full variable domain is EAGVVQSPRYKIIEKKQPVAFWCNPISGHNTLYWYLQNLGQGPELLIRYENEEAVDDSQLPKDRFSAERLKGVDSTLKIQPAELGDSAVYLCTSRRPTTSTEQFFGPGTRLTVL.

This clonotype was recorded at least ten times. In nucleotides, the CDR3 is TGCGCCAGCAGCAATATACAGGGGGCTATGAACACCGGGGAGCTGTTTTTT. Its translation: CASSNIQGAMNTGELFF. The V call is TRBV5-1, the J call TRBJ2-2; 9 bases match TRBD1. Germline CDR1 and CDR2: SGHRS and YFSETQ. The CDR3 covers 17 residues. V lost 4 bases to trimming and J lost 1 base; unmatched junction nucleotides: 8.

Points on this clonotype: Because the CDR3 is missing its conserved closing phenylalanine or tryptophan, this is likely a read error. No DNA is shown, since the ends of the CDR3 on it are uncertain; the CDR3 is the one TCRdb lists. The chain links TRBV6-1 to TRBJ2-1; the table's D call, TRBD1, was not checked against the DNA. CDR1 is MNHNS, CDR2 SASEGT, per germline. Including both end residues, the CDR3 is 11 amino acids long. CDR3 residues: CASRGVTGRII.